This TCR beta chain was documented in a study of liver allograft versus peripheral blood T cells. Study summary: Transplanted-liver and recipient peripheral blood T cell receptor repertoires were compared.

This clonotype was counted ten times or more. Its specificity is not known. Regarding the study as a whole: Reportedly, liver allograft T cell receptor repertoires differed from peripheral blood ones.

CDR1 and CDR2 (germline): MDHEN, SYDVKM. V lost 2 bases and J lost 1; bases outside the gene matches: 10. CDR3 length: 17 amino acids. TCRdb redid the calling of the reads with MiXCR, one entry per CDR3 protein. The table has fewer than 15,000 distinct CDR3 sequences, under 20% seen once. The receptor was derived from a human patient who had a liver transplant. These T cells may partly come from the graft donor. This chain uses TRBV28 with TRBJ1-1, with 7 positions matching TRBD1. The CDR3 DNA is TGTGCCAGCAGTTTAGAGCCGTTCGGGACAGAGAACACTGAAGCTTTCTTT. Protein sequence: CASSLEPFGTENTEAFF.